The 8 T cell receptor beta chains below come from one sample, sequenced in a study of cytomegalovirus exposure and HLA in healthy donors. The PCR was carried out with 60 Vbeta primers and 13 Jbeta primers. The data were produced by immunoSEQ multiplex PCR, yet TCRdb's version contains in-frame clones alone and is incomplete. Among 95,000 to 120,000 clones, about 68% were seen once, and the ten largest hold 4% to 5%. Material: PBMCs. These receptors were collected from a woman in her 40s in good health and CMV-seropositive.

The rearrangement joins TRBV2 to TRBJ2-7; 10 positions match TRBD1. With 6 bases clipped from V and 5 bases from J, the junction kept 10 bases outside the gene matches. The germline gives CDR1 SNHLY, CDR2 FYNNEI. The CDR3 has 15 amino acids. This chain's CDR3 is CASRTAGTGDHEQYF. In DNA, the CDR3 is TGTGCCAGCAGGACAGCCGGGACAGGGGACCACGAGCAGTACTTC.

The chain joins TRBV2 to TRBJ1-5; D is unclear. Trimming stripped 6 bases from V and 4 bases from J, with 7 bases between. CDR3 length equals 12 residues. CDR1 and CDR2 from the germline V gene are SNHLY and FYNNEI. Written as DNA, the CDR3 is TGTGCCAGCAGGAAGACTAATCAGCCCCAGCATTTT. Protein sequence: CASRKTNQPQHF.

The chain joins TRBV6-1 to TRBJ1-4, with no clear D. V was pared by 2 bases and J by 0 bases, with 7 bases between. There are 15 residues in the CDR3. Germline CDR1 is MNHNS and CDR2 is SASEGT. This chain's CDR3 is CASSETSTTNEKLFF. CDR3 nucleotide sequence: TGTGCCAGCAGTGAAACCTCTACAACTAATGAAAAACTGTTTTTT.

This chain uses TRBV5-4 with TRBJ1-1, with TRBD1 matching 7 bases. Trimming removed 4 bases from V and 4 bases from J; junction bases left unmatched: 7. Germline lookup yields CDR1 SGHNT and CDR2 YYREEE (reference sequence). The CDR3 is 14 amino acids. In nucleotides, the CDR3 is TGTGCCAGCAGCCAGGACAGGATAAGCACTGAAGCTTTCTTT. It is translated as CASSQDRISTEAFF.

The chain employs TRBV19 and TRBJ1-2; 9 nucleotides align to TRBD1. V trimming: 4 bases; J trimming: 3 bases; junction bases outside the gene matches: 6. This CDR3 region has 15 residues. Germline CDR1 is LNHDA and CDR2 is SQIVND (reference sequence). This CDR3 is CASSRNRGLDYGYTF. In nucleotides, the CDR3 is TGTGCCAGTAGTAGGAACAGGGGGCTCGACTATGGCTACACCTTC.

In DNA form, the CDR3 reads TGTGCCACCGGAGGGCGGGGCCGAATGAACACTGAAGCTTTCTTT. It encodes CATGGRGRMNTEAFF. The chain is built from TRBV6-4 and TRBJ1-1, with D possibly TRBD1 on 5 matching bases. Trimming cost V 10 bases and J 0 bases, with 18 bases left between them. The CDR3 totals 15 residues. CDR1 MRHNA and CDR2 SNTAGT come from the germline V gene.

This clone was detected a few times. The J gene is TRBJ2-3, the V gene TRBV7-2; D is undetermined. Germline V gives CDR1 SGHTA, CDR2 FQGNSA. This CDR3 has 13 amino acids. The V and J ends lost 4 bases and 2 bases respectively, with 7 bases between them. The CDR3 nucleotides are TGTGCCAGCAGCTCCACAGACACAGATACGCAGTATTTT. It encodes CASSSTDTDTQYF.

The chain combines TRBV11-3 with TRBJ2-3, with D maybe TRBD2 (5 bases). This CDR3 has 15 residues. Germline V CDR1 and CDR2: SGHNT, YENEEA. V was clipped by 0 bases and J by 2 bases, with 9 bases between them. As DNA, the CDR3 is TGTGCCAGCAGCTTAGATTGGAGGATCACAGATACGCAGTATTTT. Translation gives CASSLDWRITDTQYF.